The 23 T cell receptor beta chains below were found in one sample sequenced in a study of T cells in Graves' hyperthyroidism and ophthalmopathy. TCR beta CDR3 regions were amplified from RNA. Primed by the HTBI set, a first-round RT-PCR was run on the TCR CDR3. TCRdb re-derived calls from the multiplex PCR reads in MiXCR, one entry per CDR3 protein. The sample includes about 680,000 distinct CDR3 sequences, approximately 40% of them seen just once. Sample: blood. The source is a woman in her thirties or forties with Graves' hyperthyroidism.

The CDR3 loop is CSSVGQGRDTQYF. The CDR3 DNA follows: TGCAGTTCCGTCGGACAGGGGCGTGATACGCAGTATTTT. The rearrangement links TRBV20-1 to TRBJ2-3; TRBD1 aligns across 9 bases. Germline CDR1 is DFQATT and CDR2 is SNEGSKA (reference sequence). The V and J ends lost 8 bases and 6 bases, in that order; junction bases with no gene match: 9. This CDR3 has 13 amino acids.

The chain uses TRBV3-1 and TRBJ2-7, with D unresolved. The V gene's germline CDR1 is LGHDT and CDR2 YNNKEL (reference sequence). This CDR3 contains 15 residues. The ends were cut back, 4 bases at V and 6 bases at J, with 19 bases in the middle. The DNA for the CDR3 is TGTGCCAGCAGCCGAAGGCCCTGGGATGTCCTCGAGCAGTACTTC. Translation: CASSRRPWDVLEQYF.

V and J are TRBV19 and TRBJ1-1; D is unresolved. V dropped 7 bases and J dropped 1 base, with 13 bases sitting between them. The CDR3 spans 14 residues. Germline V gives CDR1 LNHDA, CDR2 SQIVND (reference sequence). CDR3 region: CASIPGGSNTEAFF. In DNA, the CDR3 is TGTGCCAGTATCCCGGGCGGGTCGAACACTGAAGCTTTCTTT.

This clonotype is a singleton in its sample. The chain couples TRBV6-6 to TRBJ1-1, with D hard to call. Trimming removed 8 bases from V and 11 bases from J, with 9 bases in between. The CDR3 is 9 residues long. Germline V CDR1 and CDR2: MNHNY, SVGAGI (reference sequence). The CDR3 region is CASPRVAFF. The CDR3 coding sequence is TGTGCCAGCCCCCGGGTGGCTTTCTTT.

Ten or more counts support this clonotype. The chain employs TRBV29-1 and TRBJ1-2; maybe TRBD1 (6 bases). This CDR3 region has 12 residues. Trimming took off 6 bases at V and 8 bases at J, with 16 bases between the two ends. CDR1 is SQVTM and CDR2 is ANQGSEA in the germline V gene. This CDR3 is CSVQGQPVGYTF. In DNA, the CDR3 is TGCAGCGTCCAAGGACAGCCCGTAGGCTACACCTTC.

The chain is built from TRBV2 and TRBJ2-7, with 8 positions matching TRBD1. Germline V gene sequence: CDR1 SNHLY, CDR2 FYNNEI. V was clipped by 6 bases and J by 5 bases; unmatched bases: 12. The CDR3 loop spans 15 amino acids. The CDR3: CASSSRGQVGDEQYF. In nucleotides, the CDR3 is TGTGCCAGCAGCAGCCGGGGACAGGTCGGCGACGAGCAGTACTTC.

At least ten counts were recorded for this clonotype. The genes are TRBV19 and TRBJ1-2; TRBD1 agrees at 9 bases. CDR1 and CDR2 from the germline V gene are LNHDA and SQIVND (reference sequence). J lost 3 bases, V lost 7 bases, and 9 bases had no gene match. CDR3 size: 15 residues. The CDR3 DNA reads TGTGCCAGTACCCAGCGTAGGGACAGGGACTATGGCTACACCTTC. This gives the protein CASTQRRDRDYGYTF.

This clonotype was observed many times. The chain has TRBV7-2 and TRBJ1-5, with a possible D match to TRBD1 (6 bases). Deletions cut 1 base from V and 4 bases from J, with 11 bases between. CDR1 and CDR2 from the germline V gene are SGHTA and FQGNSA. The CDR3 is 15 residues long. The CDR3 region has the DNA TGTGCCAGCAGCTTAGGGGGGCAGCCTAATCAGCCCCAGCATTTT. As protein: CASSLGGQPNQPQHF.

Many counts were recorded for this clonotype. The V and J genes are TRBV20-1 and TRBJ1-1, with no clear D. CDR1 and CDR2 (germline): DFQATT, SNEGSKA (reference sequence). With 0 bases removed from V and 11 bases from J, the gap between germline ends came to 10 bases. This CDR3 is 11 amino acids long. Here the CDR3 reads CSAREGSRAFF. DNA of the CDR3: TGCAGTGCTAGAGAGGGGAGTAGGGCTTTCTTT.

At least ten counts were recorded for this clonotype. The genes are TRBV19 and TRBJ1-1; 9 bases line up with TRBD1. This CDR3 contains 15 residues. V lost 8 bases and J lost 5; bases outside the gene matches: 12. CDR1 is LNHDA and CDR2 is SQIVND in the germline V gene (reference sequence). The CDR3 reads CASGQGTGRWTEAFF. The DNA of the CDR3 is TGTGCCAGTGGCCAAGGGACAGGGCGGTGGACTGAAGCTTTCTTT.

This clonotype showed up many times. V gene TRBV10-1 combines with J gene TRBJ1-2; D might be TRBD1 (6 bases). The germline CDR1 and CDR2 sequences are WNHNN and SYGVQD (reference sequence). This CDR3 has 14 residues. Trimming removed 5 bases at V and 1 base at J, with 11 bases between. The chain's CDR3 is CASSPGTNNYGYTF. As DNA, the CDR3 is TGCGCCAGCAGTCCCGGGACAAATAACTATGGCTACACCTTC.

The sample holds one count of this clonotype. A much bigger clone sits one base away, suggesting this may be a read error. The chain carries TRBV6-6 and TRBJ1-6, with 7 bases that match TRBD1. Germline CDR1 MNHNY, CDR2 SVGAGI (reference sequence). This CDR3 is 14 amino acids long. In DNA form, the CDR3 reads TGTGCCGGCAGGGGACAGACCAATAATTCACCCCTCCACTTT. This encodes CAGRGQTNNSPLHF.

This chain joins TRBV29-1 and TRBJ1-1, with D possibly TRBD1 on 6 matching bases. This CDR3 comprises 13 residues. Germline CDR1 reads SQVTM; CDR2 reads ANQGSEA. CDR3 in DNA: TGCACCCCCCCGACAGGTGGAAACACTGAAGCTTTCTTT. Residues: CTPPTGGNTEAFF.

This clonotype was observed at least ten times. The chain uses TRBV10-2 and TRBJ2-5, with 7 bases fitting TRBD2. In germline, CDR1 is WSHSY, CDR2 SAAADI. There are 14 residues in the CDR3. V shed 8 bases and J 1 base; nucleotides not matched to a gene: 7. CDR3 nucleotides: TGCGCCAGCCGAGGAGGCGGGAGCCAAGAGACCCAGTACTTC. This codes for CASRGGGSQETQYF.

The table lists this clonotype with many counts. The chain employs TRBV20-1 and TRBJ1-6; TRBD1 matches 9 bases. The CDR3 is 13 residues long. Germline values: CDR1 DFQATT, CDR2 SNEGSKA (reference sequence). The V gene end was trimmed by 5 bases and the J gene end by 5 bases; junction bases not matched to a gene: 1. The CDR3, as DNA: TGCAGTGCTGGGACAGGGAATAATTCACCCCTCCACTTT. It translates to CSAGTGNNSPLHF.

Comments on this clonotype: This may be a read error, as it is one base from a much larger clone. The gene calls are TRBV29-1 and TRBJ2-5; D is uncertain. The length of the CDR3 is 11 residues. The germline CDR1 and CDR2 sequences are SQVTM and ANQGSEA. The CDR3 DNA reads TGCAGCCCGACATACCAAGAGGCCCAGTACTTC. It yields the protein CSPTYQEAQYF. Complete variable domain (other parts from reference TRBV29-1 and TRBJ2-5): SAVISQKPSRDICQRGTSLTIQCQVDSQVTMMFWYRQQPGQSLTLIATANQGSEATYESGFVIDKFPISRPNLTFSTLTVSNMSPEDSSIYLCSPTYQEAQYFGPGTRLLVL.

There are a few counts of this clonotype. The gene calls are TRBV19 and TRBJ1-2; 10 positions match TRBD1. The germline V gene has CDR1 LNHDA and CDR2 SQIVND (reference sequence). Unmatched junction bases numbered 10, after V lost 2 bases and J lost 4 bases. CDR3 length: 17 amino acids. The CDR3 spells CASSILETGGVSYGYTF. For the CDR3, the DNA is TGTGCCAGTAGTATATTGGAGACAGGGGGCGTTAGCTATGGCTACACCTTC.

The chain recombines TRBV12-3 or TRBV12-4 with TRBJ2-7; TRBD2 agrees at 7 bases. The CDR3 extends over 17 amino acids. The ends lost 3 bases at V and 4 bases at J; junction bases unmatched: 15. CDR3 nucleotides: TGTGCCAGCAGTTTTTCTTGGCTAACGGGAGCGGGGTACGAGCAGTACTTC. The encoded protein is CASSFSWLTGAGYEQYF.

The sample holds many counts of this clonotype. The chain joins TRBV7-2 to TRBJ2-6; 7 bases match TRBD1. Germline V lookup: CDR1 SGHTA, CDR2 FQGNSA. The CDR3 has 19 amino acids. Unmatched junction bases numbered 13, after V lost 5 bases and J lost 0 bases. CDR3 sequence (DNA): TGTGCCAGCAGCATCCGGACAGGCATATCGTTCTCTGGGGCCAACGTCCTGACTTTC. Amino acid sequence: CASSIRTGISFSGANVLTF. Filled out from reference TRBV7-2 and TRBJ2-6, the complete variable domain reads GAGVSQSPSNKVTEKGKDVELRCDPISGHTALYWYRQSLGQGLEFLIYFQGNSAPDKSGLPSDRFSAERTGGSVSTLTIQRTQQEDSAVYLCASSIRTGISFSGANVLTFGAGSRLTVL.

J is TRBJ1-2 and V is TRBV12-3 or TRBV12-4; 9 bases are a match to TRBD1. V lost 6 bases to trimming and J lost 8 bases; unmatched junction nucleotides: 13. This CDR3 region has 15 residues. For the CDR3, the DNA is TGTGCCAGCAGCCCTTTTAGGAGGGACAGGGACGGCTACACCTTC. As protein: CASSPFRRDRDGYTF.

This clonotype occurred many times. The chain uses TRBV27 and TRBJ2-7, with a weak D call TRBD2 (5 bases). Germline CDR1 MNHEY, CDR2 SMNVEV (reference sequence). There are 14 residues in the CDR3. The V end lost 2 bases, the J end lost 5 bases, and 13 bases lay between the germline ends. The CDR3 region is CASSLGPTGDEQYF. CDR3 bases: TGTGCCAGCAGTTTAGGGCCCACCGGGGACGAGCAGTACTTC.

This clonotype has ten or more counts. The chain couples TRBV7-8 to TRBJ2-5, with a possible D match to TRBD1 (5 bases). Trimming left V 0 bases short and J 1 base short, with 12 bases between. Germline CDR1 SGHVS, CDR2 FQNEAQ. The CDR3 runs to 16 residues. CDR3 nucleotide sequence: TGTGCCAGCAGCTTAGCCCCCAGGGCTTTCCAAGAGACCCAGTACTTC. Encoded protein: CASSLAPRAFQETQYF. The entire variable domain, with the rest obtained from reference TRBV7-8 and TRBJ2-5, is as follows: GAGVSQSPRYKVAKRGQDVALRCDPISGHVSLFWYQQALGQGPEFLTYFQNEAQLDKSGLPSDRFFAERPEGSVSTLKIQRTQQEDSAVYLCASSLAPRAFQETQYFGPGTRLLVL.

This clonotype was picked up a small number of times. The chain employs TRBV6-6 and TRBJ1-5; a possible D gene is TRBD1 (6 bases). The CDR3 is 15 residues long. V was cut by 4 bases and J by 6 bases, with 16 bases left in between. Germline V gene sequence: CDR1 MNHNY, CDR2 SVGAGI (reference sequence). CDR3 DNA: TGTGCCAGCAGTTGGATTACAGGGATTCGTCAGCCCCAGCATTTT. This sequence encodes CASSWITGIRQPQHF.